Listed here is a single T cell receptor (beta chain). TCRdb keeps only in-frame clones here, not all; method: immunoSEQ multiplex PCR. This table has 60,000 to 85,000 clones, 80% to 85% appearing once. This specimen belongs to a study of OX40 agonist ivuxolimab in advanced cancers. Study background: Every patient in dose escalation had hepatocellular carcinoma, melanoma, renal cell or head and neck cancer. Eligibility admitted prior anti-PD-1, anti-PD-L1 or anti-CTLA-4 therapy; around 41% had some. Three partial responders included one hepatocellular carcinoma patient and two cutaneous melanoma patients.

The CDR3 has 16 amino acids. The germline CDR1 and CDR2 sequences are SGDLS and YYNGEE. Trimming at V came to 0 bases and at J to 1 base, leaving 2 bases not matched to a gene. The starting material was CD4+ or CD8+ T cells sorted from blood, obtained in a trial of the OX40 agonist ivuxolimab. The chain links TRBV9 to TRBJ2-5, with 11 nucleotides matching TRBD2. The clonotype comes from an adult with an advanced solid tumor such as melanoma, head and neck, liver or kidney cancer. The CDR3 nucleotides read TGTGCCAGCAGCGTAGGGACTAGCGGGCTCCAAGAGACCCAGTACTTC. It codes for CASSVGTSGLQETQYF.